A selection of T cell receptor beta chains follows, all from one sample in a study of prognosis after radiotherapy for stage I lung cancer. TCRdb recomputed calls from the multiplex PCR reads with MiXCR, one row per CDR3 protein. The table has around 15,000 distinct CDR3 sequences, over 15% seen once. The source material was PBMCs, sampled before or after stereotactic body radiation therapy (not recorded which). The receptor set was obtained from a donor aged 50 or older with non-small cell lung cancer. Both conserved end residues are part of each CDR3. The order of the fields is clone size, V gene, D gene, J gene, CDR3 protein, CDR3 DNA. D genes are given only for firm matches. Clone size is shown for a subset of rows, as once, few, many or a class of expanded clone.

many	TRBV19	TRBD2	TRBJ2-1	CASSPAGTSGRGEQFF	TGTGCCAGTAGTCCCGCCGGGACTAGCGGGAGAGGCGAGCAGTTCTTC
NA	TRBV7-6	TRBD2	TRBJ2-1	CASSFLGTSGRDNEQFF	TGTGCCAGCAGCTTCCTCGGGACTAGCGGGAGGGACAATGAGCAGTTCTTC
many	TRBV3-1	NA	TRBJ1-2	CASSRDRGYGYTF	TGTGCCAGCAGCCGAGACCGGGGCTATGGCTACACCTTC
many	TRBV7-3	TRBD1	TRBJ1-3	CASSPGTGSNTIYF	TGTGCCAGCAGCCCCGGGACAGGGAGTAACACCATATATTTT
NA	TRBV12-3/TRBV12-4	TRBD2	TRBJ2-2	CASSLRRGANTWELFF	TGTGCCAGCAGCTTGAGGCGGGGGGCGAACACCTGGGAGCTGTTTTTT
many	TRBV20-1	NA	TRBJ1-3	CSAWGASGNTIYF	TGCAGTGCCTGGGGCGCCTCTGGAAACACCATATATTTT
many	TRBV7-2	NA	TRBJ1-5	CASSFYSGQPQHF	TGTGCCAGCAGCTTCTACTCGGGTCAGCCCCAGCATTTT
many	TRBV5-6	TRBD1	TRBJ1-3	CASSLDFTGGRNTIYF	TGTGCCAGCAGCTTGGACTTTACAGGGGGCAGAAACACCATATATTTT
NA	TRBV5-1	TRBD2	TRBJ2-5	CASSCPVSGGWETQYF	TGCGCCAGCAGCTGCCCCGTTAGCGGGGGGTGGGAGACCCAGTACTTC
few	TRBV5-6	NA	TRBJ2-5	CASSLWRGTETQYF	TGTGCCAGCAGCTTGTGGAGGGGAACCGAGACCCAGTACTTC
many	TRBV19	NA	TRBJ2-1	CASSSSGSSYNEQFF	TGTGCCAGTAGTTCCAGCGGAAGCTCCTACAATGAGCAGTTCTTC
many	TRBV4-2	NA	TRBJ2-2	CASSQGAGVELFF	TGTGCCAGCAGCCAAGGGGCCGGAGTGGAGCTGTTTTTT
many	TRBV5-6	NA	TRBJ1-2	CASSLGGGVSGYTF	TGTGCCAGCAGCTTGGGTGGGGGAGTCTCTGGCTACACCTTC
many	TRBV6-1	NA	TRBJ1-4	CASKRGAGHTTNEKLFF	TGTGCCAGCAAACGGGGGGCGGGACATACAACTAATGAAAAACTGTTTTTT
few	TRBV5-1	NA	TRBJ1-4	CASSLGGGRGLEKLFF	TGCGCCAGCAGCTTGGGGGGGGGGCGAGGCTTGGAAAAACTGTTTTTT
many	TRBV29-1	NA	TRBJ2-1	CSVEDHQFF	TGCAGCGTTGAAGATCATCAGTTCTTC
many	TRBV15	TRBD2	TRBJ2-7	CATSRDSVAGTYEQYF	TGTGCCACCAGCAGAGATTCGGTAGCGGGAACCTACGAGCAGTACTTC
many	TRBV11-3	NA	TRBJ2-2	CASRRLGSGELFF	TGTGCCAGCCGGCGGCTGGGCTCCGGGGAGCTGTTTTTT
many	TRBV24-1	NA	TRBJ2-1	CATRWNRTPSSYNEQFF	TGTGCCACCAGATGGAACCGGACTCCTAGCTCCTACAATGAGCAGTTCTTC
many	TRBV4-2	NA	TRBJ1-5	CASSHQEQGNQPQHF	TGTGCCAGCAGCCACCAAGAACAGGGCAATCAGCCCCAGCATTTT
many	TRBV14	NA	TRBJ1-1	CASSQAGKGLLTEAFF	TGTGCCAGCAGCCAAGCGGGGAAAGGGCTACTGACTGAAGCTTTCTTT
few	TRBV7-9	NA	TRBJ1-2	CASMVDFYYGHTF	TGTGCCAGCATGGTGGACTTCTACTATGGCCACACCTTC
few	TRBV10-3	NA	TRBJ2-5	CAISGTSSAQETQYF	TGTGCCATCAGTGGCACGTCTAGCGCCCAAGAGACCCAGTACTTC
many	TRBV20-1	NA	TRBJ2-7	CSASQGRVEQYF	TGCAGTGCTAGTCAAGGACGTGTCGAGCAGTACTTC
NA	TRBV7-9	NA	TRBJ1-1	CASSLVQGDTEASF	TGTGCCAGCAGCTTGGTCCAAGGCGACACTGAAGCTTCCTTT
many	TRBV5-6	NA	TRBJ2-3	CASSPNLDRDRDTQYF	TGTGCCAGCAGCCCAAACTTGGACCGGGATAGGGATACGCAGTATTTT
medium-sized	TRBV11-2	NA	TRBJ2-1	CASSLVFERTEQFF	TGTGCCAGCAGCTTAGTCTTCGAGCGCACTGAGCAGTTCTTC
many	TRBV15	TRBD2	TRBJ2-7	CATSRDLAGDAEQYF	TGTGCCACCAGCAGAGATCTCGCGGGAGATGCCGAGCAGTACTTC
many	TRBV7-9	TRBD2	TRBJ2-5	CASSLSSGGYETQYF	TGTGCCAGCAGCTTGTCCAGCGGGGGGTATGAGACCCAGTACTTC
many	TRBV19	TRBD1	TRBJ1-6	CASSSRTGFSVRSPLHF	TGTGCCAGTAGTTCCCGGACAGGCTTTTCGGTGCGTTCACCCCTCCACTTT
many	TRBV5-4	TRBD2	TRBJ2-6	CASSWQGLAHFSGANVLTF	TGTGCCAGCAGTTGGCAGGGACTAGCGCACTTCTCTGGGGCCAACGTCCTGACTTTC
many	TRBV28	TRBD2	TRBJ2-3	CASSFPSGSWDTDTQYF	TGTGCCAGCAGTTTTCCTAGCGGGAGTTGGGACACAGATACGCAGTATTTT
many	TRBV11-3	NA	TRBJ2-1	CASSGGGGDEQFF	TGTGCCAGCAGCGGAGGGGGTGGGGATGAGCAGTTCTTC
many	TRBV19	TRBD1	TRBJ1-4	CASSEAGGATNEKLFF	TGTGCCAGTAGTGAGGCAGGGGGTGCAACTAATGAAAAACTGTTTTTT
medium-sized	TRBV7-6	TRBD1	TRBJ2-7	CASSFGTGTYEQYF	TGTGCCAGCAGCTTCGGGACAGGTACCTACGAGCAGTACTTC
many	TRBV10-3	NA	TRBJ2-6	CAISGGIGASGANVLTF	TGTGCCATCAGTGGAGGGATCGGGGCCTCTGGGGCCAACGTCCTGACTTTC
many	TRBV7-2	TRBD2	TRBJ2-5	CASIEGGLAGETQYF	TGTGCCAGCATCGAAGGGGGTCTAGCGGGGGAGACCCAGTACTTC
many	TRBV20-1	NA	TRBJ1-2	CSARDEGFHTF	TGCAGTGCTAGAGATGAAGGATTTCACACCTTC
many	TRBV20-1	NA	TRBJ1-1	CSAARASGVTEAFF	TGCAGTGCCGCGAGGGCCTCGGGGGTCACTGAAGCTTTCTTT
NA	TRBV5-6	NA	TRBJ1-2	CASSSYGDVSNGYTF	TGTGCCAGCAGCTCGTACGGGGACGTGTCGAATGGCTACACCTTC
many	TRBV20-1	NA	TRBJ2-1	CSAREVAVSPNEQFF	TGCAGTGCTAGAGAGGTAGCGGTCTCCCCCAATGAGCAGTTCTTC
many	TRBV2	NA	TRBJ1-5	CASSEALRGGNQPQHF	TGTGCCAGCAGTGAAGCGCTTCGGGGGGGCAATCAGCCCCAGCATTTT
many	TRBV30	TRBD2	TRBJ2-7	CAWSVYDGLARSTYEQYF	TGTGCCTGGAGTGTTTATGATGGACTAGCGCGTTCGACCTACGAGCAGTACTTC
NA	TRBV7-9	TRBD2	TRBJ2-4	CASSSTGRAGGRIQYF	TGTGCCAGCAGCTCCACCGGGCGAGCGGGGGGCCGTATTCAGTACTTC
many	TRBV9	TRBD2	TRBJ2-2	CASSTLAGGGELFF	TGTGCCAGCAGCACACTAGCGGGAGGCGGGGAGCTGTTTTTT
many	TRBV6-2/TRBV6-3	TRBD2	TRBJ2-5	CASSPGLAGDQETQYF	TGTGCCAGCAGTCCAGGACTAGCGGGGGACCAAGAGACCCAGTACTTC
many	TRBV19	TRBD1	TRBJ1-6	CASRIRGSSYNSPLHF	TGTGCCAGCCGCATCAGGGGGAGCTCCTATAATTCACCCCTCCACTTT
NA	TRBV5-5	NA	TRBJ1-6	CASSLDPGWNSPLHF	TGTGCCAGCAGCTTGGACCCGGGTTGGAATTCACCCCTCCACTTT
NA	TRBV6-2/TRBV6-3	NA	TRBJ2-7	CASRLSGHIYEQYF	TGTGCCAGTAGATTAAGCGGACATATCTACGAGCAGTACTTC
large	TRBV6-5	NA	TRBJ2-7	CASSYPDEQYF	TGTGCCAGCAGTTACCCCGACGAGCAGTACTTC
many	TRBV5-1	TRBD1	TRBJ1-1	CASSLSPGGTEAFF	TGCGCCAGCAGCTTGAGTCCAGGGGGCACTGAAGCTTTCTTT